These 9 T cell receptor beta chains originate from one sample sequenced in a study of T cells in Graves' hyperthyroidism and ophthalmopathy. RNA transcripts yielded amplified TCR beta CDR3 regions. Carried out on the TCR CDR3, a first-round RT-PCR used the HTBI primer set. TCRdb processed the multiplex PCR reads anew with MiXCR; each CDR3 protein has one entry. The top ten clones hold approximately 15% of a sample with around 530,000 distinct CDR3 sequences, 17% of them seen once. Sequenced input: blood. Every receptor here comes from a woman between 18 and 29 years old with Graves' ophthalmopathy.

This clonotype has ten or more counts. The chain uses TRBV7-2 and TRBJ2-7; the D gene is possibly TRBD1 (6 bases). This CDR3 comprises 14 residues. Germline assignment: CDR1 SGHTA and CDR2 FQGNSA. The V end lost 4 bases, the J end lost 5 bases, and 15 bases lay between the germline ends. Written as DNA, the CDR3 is TGTGCCAGCAGCTCCGGACAGTATCCTAACGAGCAGTACTTC. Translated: CASSSGQYPNEQYF.

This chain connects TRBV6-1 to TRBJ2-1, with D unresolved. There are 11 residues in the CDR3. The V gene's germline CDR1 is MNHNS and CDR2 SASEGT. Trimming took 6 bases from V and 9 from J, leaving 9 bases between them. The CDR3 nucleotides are TGTGCCAGCAGGGAATGGGGTGAGCAGTTCTTC. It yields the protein CASREWGEQFF.

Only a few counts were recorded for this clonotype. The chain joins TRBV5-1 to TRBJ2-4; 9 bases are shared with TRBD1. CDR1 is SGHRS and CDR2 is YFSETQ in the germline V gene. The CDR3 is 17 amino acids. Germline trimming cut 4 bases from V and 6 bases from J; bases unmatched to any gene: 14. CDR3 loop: CASSPLTGGPSLNIQYF. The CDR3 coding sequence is TGCGCCAGCAGCCCCCTGACAGGGGGGCCATCCCTAAACATTCAGTACTTC. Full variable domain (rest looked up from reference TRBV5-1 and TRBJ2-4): KAGVTQTPRYLIKTRGQQVTLSCSPISGHRSVSWYQQTPGQGLQFLFEYFSETQRNKGNFPGRFSGRQFSNSRSEMNVSTLELGDSALYLCASSPLTGGPSLNIQYFGAGTRLSVL.

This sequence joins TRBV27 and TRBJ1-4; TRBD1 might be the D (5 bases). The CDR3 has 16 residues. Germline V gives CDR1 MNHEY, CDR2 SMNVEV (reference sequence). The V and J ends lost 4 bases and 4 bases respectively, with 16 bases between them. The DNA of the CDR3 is TGTGCCAGCAGTTCAGTAACTCGGGGCCTTAATGAAAAACTGTTTTTT. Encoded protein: CASSSVTRGLNEKLFF.

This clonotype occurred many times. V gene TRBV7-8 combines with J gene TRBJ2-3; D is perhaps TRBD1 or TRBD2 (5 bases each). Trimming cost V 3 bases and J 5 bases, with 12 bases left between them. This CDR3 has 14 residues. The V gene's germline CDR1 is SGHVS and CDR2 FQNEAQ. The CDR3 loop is CASSLEFGGDTQYF. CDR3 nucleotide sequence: TGTGCCAGCAGCTTGGAGTTTGGGGGAGATACGCAGTATTTT. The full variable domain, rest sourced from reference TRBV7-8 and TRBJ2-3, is GAGVSQSPRYKVAKRGQDVALRCDPISGHVSLFWYQQALGQGPEFLTYFQNEAQLDKSGLPSDRFFAERPEGSVSTLKIQRTQQEDSAVYLCASSLEFGGDTQYFGPGTRLTVL.

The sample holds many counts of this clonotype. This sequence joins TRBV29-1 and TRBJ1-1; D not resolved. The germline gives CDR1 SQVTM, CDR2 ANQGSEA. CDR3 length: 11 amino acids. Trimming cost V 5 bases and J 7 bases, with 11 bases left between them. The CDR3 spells CSVSPRLEAFF. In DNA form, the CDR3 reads TGCAGCGTTTCGCCCCGTCTTGAAGCTTTCTTT.

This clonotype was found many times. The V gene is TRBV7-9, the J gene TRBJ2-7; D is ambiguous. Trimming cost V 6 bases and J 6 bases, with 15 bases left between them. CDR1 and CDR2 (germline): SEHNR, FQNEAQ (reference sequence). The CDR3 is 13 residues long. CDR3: CASSPSGNPEQYF. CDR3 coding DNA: TGTGCCAGCAGTCCCAGTGGGAACCCCGAGCAGTACTTC.

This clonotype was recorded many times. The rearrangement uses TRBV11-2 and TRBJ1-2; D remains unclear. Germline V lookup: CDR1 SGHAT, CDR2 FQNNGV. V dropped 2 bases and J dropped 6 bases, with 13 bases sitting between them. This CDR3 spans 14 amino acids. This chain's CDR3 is CASSLTVPHDGYTF. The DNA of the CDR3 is TGTGCCAGCAGCTTAACTGTTCCGCACGATGGCTACACCTTC.

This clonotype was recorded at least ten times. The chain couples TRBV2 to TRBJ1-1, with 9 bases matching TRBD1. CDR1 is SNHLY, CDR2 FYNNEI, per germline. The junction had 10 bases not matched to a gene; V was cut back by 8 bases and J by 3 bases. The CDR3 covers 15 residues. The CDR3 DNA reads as TGTGCCAGCTGCGGGACAGGGTCGTCGGACACTGAAGCTTTCTTT. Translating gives CASCGTGSSDTEAFF.